This TCR beta chain is drawn from a study of cytomegalovirus exposure and HLA in healthy donors. Study-level findings and limits: Later analysis indicated greater clonal expansion among HLA-associated TCR beta chains than among equally common other chains.

The germline CDR1 and CDR2 sequences are SGHTA and FQGNSA. After removal of 2 bases from V and 2 bases from J, the junction contained 9 bases not matched to a gene. The CDR3 is made up of 17 amino acids. Regarding this clone: Its matching antigen is unknown.

Amplification used 60 Vbeta primers and 13 Jbeta primers. Here immunoSEQ multiplex PCR was the method, and the copy in TCRdb shows in-frame clones only, minus some. The table has roughly 230,000 clones, about nine tenths seen once; the top ten hold around 1.7%. What was sequenced was PBMCs. This chain links TRBV7-2 with TRBJ1-2, with 9 bases matching TRBD1. The receptor was derived from a girl aged 2 to 10 in good health and CMV-seronegative. The CDR3 protein is CASSLTGTGWANYGYTF. DNA for the CDR3: TGTGCCAGCAGCTTAACCGGGACAGGGTGGGCAAACTATGGCTACACCTTC.